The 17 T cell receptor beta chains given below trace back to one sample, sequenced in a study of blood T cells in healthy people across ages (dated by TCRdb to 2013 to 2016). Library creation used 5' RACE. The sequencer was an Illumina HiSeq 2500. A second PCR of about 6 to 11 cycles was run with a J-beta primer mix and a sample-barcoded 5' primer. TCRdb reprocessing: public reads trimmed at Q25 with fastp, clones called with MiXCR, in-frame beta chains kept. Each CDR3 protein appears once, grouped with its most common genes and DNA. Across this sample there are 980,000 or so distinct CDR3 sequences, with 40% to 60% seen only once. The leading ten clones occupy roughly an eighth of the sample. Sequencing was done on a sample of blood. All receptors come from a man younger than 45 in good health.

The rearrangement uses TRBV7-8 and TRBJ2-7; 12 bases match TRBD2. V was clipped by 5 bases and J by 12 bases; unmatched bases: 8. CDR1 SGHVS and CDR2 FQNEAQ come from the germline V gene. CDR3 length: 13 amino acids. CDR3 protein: CASSPWTSGAWYF. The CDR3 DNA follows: TGTGCCAGCAGCCCCTGGACTAGCGGGGCCTGGTACTTC.

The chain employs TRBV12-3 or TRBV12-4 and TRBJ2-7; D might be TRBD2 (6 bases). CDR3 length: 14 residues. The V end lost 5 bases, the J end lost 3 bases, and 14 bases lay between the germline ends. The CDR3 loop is CASSLGTQNYEQYF. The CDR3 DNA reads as TGTGCCAGCAGTCTCGGGACTCAGAACTACGAGCAGTACTTC.

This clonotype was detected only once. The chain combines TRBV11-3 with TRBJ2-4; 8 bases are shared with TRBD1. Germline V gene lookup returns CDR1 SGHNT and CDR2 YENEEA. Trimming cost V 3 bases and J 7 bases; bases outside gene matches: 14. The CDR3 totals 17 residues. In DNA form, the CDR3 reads TGTGCCAGCAGCTTTGGCGCCAGGGGGCAATTTTTGAACATTCAGTACTTC. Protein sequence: CASSFGARGQFLNIQYF. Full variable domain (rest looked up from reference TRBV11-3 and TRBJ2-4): EAGVVQSPRYKIIEKKQPVAFWCNPISGHNTLYWYLQNLGQGPELLIRYENEEAVDDSQLPKDRFSAERLKGVDSTLKIQPAELGDSAVYLCASSFGARGQFLNIQYFGAGTRLSVL.

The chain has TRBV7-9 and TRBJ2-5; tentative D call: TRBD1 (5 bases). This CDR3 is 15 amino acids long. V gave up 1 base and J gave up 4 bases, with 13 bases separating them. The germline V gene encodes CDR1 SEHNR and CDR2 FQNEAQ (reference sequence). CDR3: CASSLGSGHLETQYF. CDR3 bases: TGTGCCAGCAGCTTAGGTTCTGGACACTTAGAGACCCAGTACTTC.

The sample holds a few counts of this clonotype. For the CDR3, the DNA is TGCGCCAGCAGCCAAGAGTGCCGGGACGTCTATGGCTACACCTTC. Encoded protein: CASSQECRDVYGYTF. The chain couples TRBV4-1 to TRBJ1-2; D is possibly TRBD1 (5 bases). CDR1 MGHRA and CDR2 YSYEKL come from the germline V gene. The V end was cut by 0 bases, the J end by 4 bases, with 12 bases between. The CDR3 length is 15 residues.

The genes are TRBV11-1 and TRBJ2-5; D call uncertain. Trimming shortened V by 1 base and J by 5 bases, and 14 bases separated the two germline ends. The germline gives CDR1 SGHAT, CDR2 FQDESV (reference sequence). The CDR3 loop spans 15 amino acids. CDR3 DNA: TGTGCCAGCAGCTTAGGAGGCAGCTCGAGGGAGACCCAGTACTTC. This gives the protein CASSLGGSSRETQYF.

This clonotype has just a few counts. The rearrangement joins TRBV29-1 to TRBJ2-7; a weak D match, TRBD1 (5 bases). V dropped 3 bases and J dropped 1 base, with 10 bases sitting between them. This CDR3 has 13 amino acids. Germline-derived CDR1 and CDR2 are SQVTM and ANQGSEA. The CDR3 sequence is CSVDLPGSYEQYF. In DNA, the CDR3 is TGCAGCGTTGACCTCCCAGGGTCCTACGAGCAGTACTTC.

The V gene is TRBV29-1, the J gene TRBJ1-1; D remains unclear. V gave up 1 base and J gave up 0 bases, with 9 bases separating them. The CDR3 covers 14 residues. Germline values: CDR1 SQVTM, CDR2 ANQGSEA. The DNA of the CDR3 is TGCAGCGTTGAAGGGGGAGACGTGAACACTGAAGCTTTCTTT. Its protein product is CSVEGGDVNTEAFF.

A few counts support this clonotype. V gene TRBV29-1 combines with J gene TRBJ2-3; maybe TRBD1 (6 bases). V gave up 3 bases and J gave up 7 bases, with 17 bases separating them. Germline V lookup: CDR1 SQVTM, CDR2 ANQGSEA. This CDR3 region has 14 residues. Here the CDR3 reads CSVEDTGSDNTQYF. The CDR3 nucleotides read TGCAGCGTTGAGGATACAGGGTCTGATAATACGCAGTATTTT.

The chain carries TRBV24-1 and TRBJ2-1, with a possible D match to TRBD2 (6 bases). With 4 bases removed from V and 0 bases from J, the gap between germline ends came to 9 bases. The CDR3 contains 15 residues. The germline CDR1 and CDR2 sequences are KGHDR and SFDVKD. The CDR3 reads CATSDPTSSYNEQFF. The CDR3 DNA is TGTGCCACCAGTGACCCGACTAGCTCCTACAATGAGCAGTTCTTC.

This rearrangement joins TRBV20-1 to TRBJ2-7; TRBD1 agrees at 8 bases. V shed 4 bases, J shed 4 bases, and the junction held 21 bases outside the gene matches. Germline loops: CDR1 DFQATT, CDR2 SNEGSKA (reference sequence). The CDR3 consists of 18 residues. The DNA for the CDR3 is TGCAGTGCTACCCTCGAGACAGGGGCCCTTTTCGTGAGATACGAGCAGTACTTC. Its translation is CSATLETGALFVRYEQYF.

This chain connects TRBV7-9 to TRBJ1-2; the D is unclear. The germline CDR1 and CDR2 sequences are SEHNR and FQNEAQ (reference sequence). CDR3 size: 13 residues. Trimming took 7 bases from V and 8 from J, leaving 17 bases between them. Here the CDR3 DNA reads TGTGCCAGCACCGTTAATCCCCAGCAAGGCTACACCTTC. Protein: CASTVNPQQGYTF. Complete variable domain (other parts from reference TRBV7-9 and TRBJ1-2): DTGVSQNPRHKITKRGQNVTFRCDPISEHNRLYWYRQTLGQGPEFLTYFQNEAQLEKSRLLSDRFSAERPKGSFSTLEIQRTEQGDSAMYLCASTVNPQQGYTFGSGTRLTVV.

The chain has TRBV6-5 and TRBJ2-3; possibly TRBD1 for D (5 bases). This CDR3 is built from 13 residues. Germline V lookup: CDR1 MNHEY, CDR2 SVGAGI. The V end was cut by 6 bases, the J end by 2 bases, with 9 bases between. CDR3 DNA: TGTGCCAGCAGCGGACATCTCACAGATACGCAGTATTTT. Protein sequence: CASSGHLTDTQYF.

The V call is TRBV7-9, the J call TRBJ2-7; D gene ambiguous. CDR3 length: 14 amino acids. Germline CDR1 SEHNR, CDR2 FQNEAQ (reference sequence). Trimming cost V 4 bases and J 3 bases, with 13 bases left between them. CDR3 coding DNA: TGTGCCAGCAGCTCCACCGAACAGCTCTACGAGCAGTACTTC. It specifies CASSSTEQLYEQYF.

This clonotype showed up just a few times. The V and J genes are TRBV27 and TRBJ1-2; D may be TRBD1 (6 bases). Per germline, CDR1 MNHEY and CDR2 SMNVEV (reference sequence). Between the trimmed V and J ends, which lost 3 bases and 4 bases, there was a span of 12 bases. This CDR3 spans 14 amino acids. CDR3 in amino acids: CASSFGGLGYGYTF. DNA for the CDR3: TGTGCCAGCAGTTTCGGGGGGCTTGGCTATGGCTACACCTTC.

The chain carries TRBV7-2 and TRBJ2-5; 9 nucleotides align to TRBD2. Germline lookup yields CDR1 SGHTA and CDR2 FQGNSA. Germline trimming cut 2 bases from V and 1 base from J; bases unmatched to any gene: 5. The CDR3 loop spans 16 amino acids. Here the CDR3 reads CASSLHSGGVQETQYF. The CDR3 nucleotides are TGTGCCAGCAGCTTACATAGCGGGGGAGTCCAAGAGACCCAGTACTTC.

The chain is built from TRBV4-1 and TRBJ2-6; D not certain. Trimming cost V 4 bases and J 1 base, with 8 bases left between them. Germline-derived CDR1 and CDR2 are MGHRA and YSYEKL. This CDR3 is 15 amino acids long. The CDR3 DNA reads TGCGCCAGCAGCCCCTCAGATTCTGGGGCCAACGTCCTGACTTTC. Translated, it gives CASSPSDSGANVLTF.